The present T cell receptor (beta chain) was sequenced within a study of T cells in Graves' hyperthyroidism and ophthalmopathy. Study as a whole: The initial diagnosis was the point when peripheral blood was collected, ahead of any treatment. Study-wide results and limits: Most expanded thyroid clonotypes above 0.001 also appeared in blood.

This clonotype was found a few times. Antigen unknown. RNA transcripts served as the template for amplifying TCR beta CDR3 regions. Using the HTBI primer set, a first-round RT-PCR was run on the TCR CDR3. TCRdb ran MiXCR on the multiplex PCR reads and lists one entry per CDR3 protein. The profile covers over 450,000 distinct CDR3 sequences, with more than 15% appearing a single time and 17% taken by the ten largest. This receptor was identified in a woman aged 18-30 years with Graves' ophthalmopathy. Sequenced: blood.

This chain's CDR3 is CASGLDGVGNTIYF. The CDR3 region has the DNA TGTGCCAGCGGTCTGGATGGGGTCGGAAACACCATATATTTT. The rearrangement uses TRBV12-3 or TRBV12-4 and TRBJ1-3; D uncertain. The CDR3 consists of 14 residues. V was shortened by 8 bases and J by 4 bases, with 15 bases between the two germline ends.